This T cell receptor beta chain was identified during a study of T cell responses to AZD1222 COVID-19 vaccine. Only in-frame clones appear in the TCRdb table, and some are missing; sequencing was by immunoSEQ multiplex PCR. This sample has about 150,000 clones, with 88% found just once. This receptor was taken from an adult who received the MenACWY meningococcal vaccine as a control. The source was peripheral blood, collected 28 days after the second dose of the MenACWY control vaccine.

The CDR3 nucleotides are TGCGCCAGCAGCTTACAGGTTGGTAATACTGAAGCTTTCTTT. Amino acids: CASSLQVGNTEAFF. V usage is TRBV5-1 and J usage is TRBJ1-1; possible D gene TRBD1, 5 bases. This CDR3 has 14 residues. Germline CDR1 SGHRS, CDR2 YFSETQ. The V gene lost 2 bases and the J gene lost 5 bases, with 13 bases spanning the gap.